This TCR beta chain stems from a study of blood T cell repertoires in COVID-19 (dated by TCRdb to about 2020). In terms of the full investigation: Samples from collaborators originated in the United States, Italy and Spain and spanned both the acute and convalescent phases of COVID-19. The dataset comprised deeply sampled blood TCRbeta repertoires from subjects exposed to, actively infected with, or recovered from COVID-19. The sample metadata nearly always contained a de-identified subject ID, COVID-19 status, age in years and sex. Where available, HLA class I and class II types were taken from metadata supplied by the sample provider and were not determined by assay-based typing. The prospective study material was composed of cDNA or gDNA derived from T cells, B-cell-depleted T cells, or PBMCs. The samples were drawn from the first 160 participants of the ongoing ImmuneRACE study and from under 1,500 subjects provided by 6 global collaborators. A freely available public database, intended as a resource for researchers studying the immune response to SARS-CoV-2, is where the repertoires were released.

Measured from the cysteine to the phenylalanine, the CDR3 is 12 residues long. Just CDR3 DNA is preserved here, 36 bases in frame from base 1. V and J are trimmed by 5 bases and 10 bases, and the gene matches miss 5 bases of the junction. CDR1 and CDR2, per the germline V gene (reference sequence), are MNHEY and SMNVEV. TCRbeta CDR3 regions were amplified from genomic DNA by means of the immunoSEQ Assay, a bias-controlled multiplex PCR. The study's own analysis went as follows. The number of nucleated cells in each sample was estimated by amplification of reference gene primers within the assay. To quantify the absolute abundance of each unique TCRbeta CDR3 rearrangement, sequence reads were collapsed and filtered. Productive Simpson clonality was computed per sample as the square root of Simpson's diversity index over productive rearrangements. This immuneACCESS table, as held by TCRdb, lists in-frame sequences with V and J called but not all clones. Of the missing ones, under half trace to an unresolved V gene in checked studies; the others have no known cause. Clonal size and the V and J genes are those of that table, whereas D and trimming came from the DNA. Within this sample are about 180,000 clones, with about 81% of them counted one time only. The ten largest account for more than 7.5% of the sample.

Each collaborating institution followed its own protocols to collect whole blood in K2EDTA tubes. For TCRbeta analysis, collaborators shipped samples as frozen whole blood, isolated PBMCs, or DNA extracted from either of those sample types. A note on this clone: It has no known antigen specificity. The record has no base qualities; no much larger clone is one base away.

Results and caveats for the whole study, not just this receptor: Clinical and demographic metadata were provided uncurated, with the amount varying by source and participant.

The TCR originated in a woman in her 70s with acute or convalescent COVID-19. The sample consisted of peripheral blood. The rearrangement combines TRBV27 with TRBJ1-1, with 9 junctional bases fitting TRBD1. The CDR3 protein: CASSTRTGAAFF. The sequenced DNA is TGTGCCAGCAGTACACGGACAGGGGCAGCTTTCTTT.